This T cell receptor (beta chain) was recorded in a study of blood T cell repertoires in COVID-19. Study as a whole: The origin of the acute and convalescent COVID-19 samples was the United States, Italy and Spain.

Profiling relied on immunoSEQ multiplex PCR, and the TCRdb table lists in-frame clones only, not all of them. The sample carries over 140,000 clones, more than 60% recorded once. Between the trimmed V and J ends, which lost 7 bases and 1 base, there was a span of 15 bases. CDR1 is SGHAT, CDR2 FQNNGV, per germline. The CDR3 contains 15 residues. The sequence derives from a woman between 45 and 60 years old with active or convalescent COVID-19. The rearrangement links TRBV11-2 to TRBJ2-3, with D perhaps TRBD2 (5 bases). The specimen sequenced was peripheral blood. The CDR3 nucleotides are TGTGCCAGCAACCCTCGGACTGACCGCACAGATACGCAGTATTTT. Amino acids: CASNPRTDRTDTQYF.